Below are 13 T cell receptor beta chains sequenced from a single sample in a study of shared clonotypes between healthy human individuals. Produced via immunoSEQ multiplex PCR; TCRdb's table is partial and in-frame only. The table shows around 2.3 million clones, with around 95% occurring only once. The sequenced material came from naive CD4+ T cells sorted from blood. Stated subset: CD45RA+ positively selected. These receptors originate from a man aged 18 to 29 in good health.

This clone has only a few counts. Within the sample, other DNA sequences also encode this same CDR3. DNA of the CDR3: TGTGCCAGCTCACCCCTAAGAAGCACAGATACGCAGTATTTT. Residues: CASSPLRSTDTQYF. The chain combines TRBV18 with TRBJ2-3; D unclear. Germline V CDR1 and CDR2: KGHSH, LQKENI. The CDR3 covers 14 residues. Trimming shortened V by 3 bases and J by 0 bases, and 7 bases separated the two germline ends.

J is TRBJ1-2 and V is TRBV4-3; D is unclear. Germline V gene data show CDR1 as LGHNA and CDR2 as YSLEER. V gave up 3 bases and J gave up 7 bases, with 9 bases separating them. CDR3 length equals 12 residues. CDR3 protein: CASSHRGFGYTF. The CDR3 DNA reads TGCGCCAGCAGCCACCGGGGTTTTGGCTACACCTTC.

The rearrangement links TRBV11-2 to TRBJ2-3; D not resolved. The germline V and J ends were trimmed by 5 bases and 3 bases, with 21 bases remaining between them. The CDR3 covers 17 residues. The germline V gene encodes CDR1 SGHAT and CDR2 FQNNGV. The CDR3 loop reads CASSEDLDALGTDTQYF. The DNA of the CDR3 is TGTGCCAGCAGCGAAGACCTGGACGCACTGGGGACAGATACGCAGTATTTT.

V usage is TRBV4-2 and J usage is TRBJ1-2; 9 nucleotides agree with TRBD1. From germline, CDR1 is LGHNA and CDR2 YNFKEQ. The CDR3 loop spans 15 amino acids. V lost 4 bases and J lost 4; bases outside the gene matches: 7. CDR3 in DNA: TGTGCCAGCAGCCCTATTGGGACAGGGATCTATGGCTACACCTTC. This translates into CASSPIGTGIYGYTF.

V is TRBV4-1 and J is TRBJ1-5, with 10 nucleotides matching TRBD1. The germline gives CDR1 MGHRA, CDR2 YSYEKL. Unmatched junction bases numbered 4, after V lost 2 bases and J lost 3 bases. This CDR3 contains 16 residues. The CDR3 nucleotides are TGCGCCAGCAGCCAACCGGACAGGGGGAACAATCAGCCCCAGCATTTT. It is translated as CASSQPDRGNNQPQHF.

V usage is TRBV5-1 and J usage is TRBJ2-3; D uncertain. V was cut by 3 bases and J by 3 bases, with 11 bases left in between. The CDR3 spans 14 residues. CDR1 is SGHRS and CDR2 is YFSETQ in the germline V gene. The DNA of the CDR3 is TGCGCCAGCAGCTCGGTCCTAGTGACAGATACGCAGTATTTT. Protein product: CASSSVLVTDTQYF.

This clone was counted once. DNA for the CDR3: TGTGCCAGCAGTGGGGACAGGGGGAGAACCTACGAGCAGTACTTC. This encodes CASSGDRGRTYEQYF. The chain links TRBV6-1 to TRBJ2-7, with 11 bases fitting TRBD1. The germline V gene has CDR1 MNHNS and CDR2 SASEGT. This CDR3 is 15 amino acids long. V was pared by 4 bases and J by 2 bases, with 4 bases of the junction left unmatched.

The J gene is TRBJ1-2, the V gene TRBV5-1; perhaps TRBD1 as D (5 bases). The CDR3 length is 14 residues. The ends were cut back, 5 bases at V and 0 bases at J, with 11 bases in the middle. CDR1 and CDR2 from the germline V gene are SGHRS and YFSETQ. In nucleotides, the CDR3 is TGCGCCAGCAGGATGGGGGGATCTAACTATGGCTACACCTTC. This gives the protein CASRMGGSNYGYTF.

The V gene is TRBV5-4, the J gene TRBJ2-7; no definite D call. The CDR3 consists of 14 residues. From germline, CDR1 is SGHNT and CDR2 YYREEE (reference sequence). Trimming shortened V by 4 bases and J by 4 bases, and 15 bases separated the two germline ends. The DNA of the CDR3 is TGTGCCAGCAGCCGTAGGGTTGACGCGTACGAGCAGTACTTC. Translating it yields CASSRRVDAYEQYF.

The chain combines TRBV27 with TRBJ2-2; D possibly corresponds to TRBD1 (5 bases). The CDR3 totals 15 residues. CDR1 and CDR2 (germline): MNHEY, SMNVEV (reference sequence). The V gene lost 4 bases and the J gene lost 0 bases, with 9 bases spanning the gap. The DNA for the CDR3 is TGTGCCAGCAGTTCCCAGGGTTCGAACACCGGGGAGCTGTTTTTT. It yields the protein CASSSQGSNTGELFF.

This chain connects TRBV5-1 to TRBJ1-1; a weak D match, TRBD1 (5 bases). The CDR3 runs 15 residues. V lost 1 base to trimming and J lost 2 bases, with 12 bases between them. From germline, CDR1 is SGHRS and CDR2 YFSETQ. This chain's CDR3 is CASSLWAGINTEAFF. CDR3 nucleotides: TGCGCCAGCAGCTTGTGGGCAGGGATTAACACTGAAGCTTTCTTT.

The chain has TRBV9 and TRBJ2-7, with 7 bases aligning to TRBD1. The CDR3 extends over 15 amino acids. The V gene's germline CDR1 is SGDLS and CDR2 YYNGEE. With V trimmed by 2 bases and J by 6 bases, 11 bases remained unmatched. The CDR3 sequence: CASSVDRDSAFEQYF. As DNA, the CDR3 is TGTGCCAGCAGCGTTGACCGGGACAGCGCTTTCGAGCAGTACTTC.

The CDR3 coding sequence is TGCGCCAGCAGCGCATACCGGGACAGGGACACCGGGGAGCTGTTTTTT. This encodes CASSAYRDRDTGELFF. The chain has TRBV5-1 and TRBJ2-2, with 9 nucleotides matching TRBD1. Looked up from germline, CDR1 is SGHRS and CDR2 is YFSETQ. The length of the CDR3 is 16 residues. Trimming took 4 bases from V and 3 from J; bases not matched to a gene: 7.